The text below deals with one T cell receptor beta chain. Germline V gene sequence: CDR1 SGDLS, CDR2 YYNGEE. V gave up 6 bases and J gave up 3 bases, with 19 bases separating them. The CDR3 covers 16 residues. The record originates from a study of cytomegalovirus exposure and HLA in healthy donors. Researchers ran the PCR with 60 Vbeta and 13 Jbeta primers. Repertoires were generated with immunoSEQ multiplex PCR, while TCRdb's copy carries only in-frame clones and drops some. Of under 200,000 clones detected, more than 60% appear once; the ten largest clones hold more than 4%. This rearrangement joins TRBV9 to TRBJ2-1; possibly TRBD2 for D (5 bases). The TCR comes from a man aged 40-49 years in good health and CMV-seronegative. The specimen sequenced was PBMCs. CDR3 DNA sequence: TGTGCCAGCACCGGTCACCAGGACTTTCGCTACAATGAGCAGTTCTTC. This sequence encodes CASTGHQDFRYNEQFF.